Shown below are 16 T cell receptor beta chains from a single sample sequenced in a study of blood T cell repertoires in COVID-19. This table comes from immunoSEQ multiplex PCR, and its TCRdb copy is limited to in-frame clones, with some not included. This sample yields approximately 210,000 clones, of which more than 70% are seen a single time; 3.6% belongs to the top ten. The sequencing sample was made of peripheral blood. Source of these receptors: a woman older than 75 with acute or convalescent COVID-19.

The CDR3: CASNPGQVLYGYTF. The CDR3 DNA is TGTGCCAGCAACCCGGGACAGGTCCTCTATGGCTACACCTTC. This rearrangement joins TRBV6-5 to TRBJ1-2; 8 bases map to TRBD1. The J segment lost 4 bases and the V segment lost 7 bases, leaving 8 bases of the junction unmatched. The CDR3 contains 14 residues. Germline assignment: CDR1 MNHEY and CDR2 SVGAGI.

This clone was detected only once. The gene calls are TRBV6-2 or TRBV6-3 and TRBJ2-7; TRBD1 aligns across 7 bases. The CDR3 is 17 residues long. Germline V CDR1 and CDR2: MNHEY, SVGEGT. V was pared by 1 base and J by 0 bases, with 9 bases of the junction left unmatched. CDR3: CASSYFGVGTASYEQYF. The CDR3 coding sequence is TGTGCCAGCAGTTACTTTGGGGTAGGGACAGCCTCCTACGAGCAGTACTTC.

The chain uses TRBV24-1 and TRBJ1-1, with 9 bases lining up with TRBD1. Germline lookup yields CDR1 KGHDR and CDR2 SFDVKD. The ends lost 7 bases at V and 4 bases at J; junction bases unmatched: 3. The CDR3 runs 13 residues. In DNA form, the CDR3 reads TGTGCCACCAGAGGACAGGGGAGCACTGAAGCTTTCTTT. Amino acid sequence: CATRGQGSTEAFF.

The rearrangement uses TRBV10-3 and TRBJ2-5; 11 nucleotides align to TRBD2. Germline-derived CDR1 and CDR2 are ENHRY and SYGVKD. The CDR3 is 17 residues long. V shed 5 bases and J 4 bases; nucleotides not matched to a gene: 12. The CDR3, as DNA: TGTGCCATCAGTCACACTAGCGGGGGTAGTATCGGAGAGACCCAGTACTTC. It yields the protein CAISHTSGGSIGETQYF.

This chain connects TRBV18 to TRBJ2-5; 8 nucleotides match TRBD2. V lost 3 bases and J lost 5; bases outside the gene matches: 11. This CDR3 is built from 16 residues. From germline, CDR1 is KGHSH and CDR2 LQKENI. Here the CDR3 reads CASSPLAGGPRETQYF. In DNA form, the CDR3 reads TGTGCCAGCTCACCCCTGGCGGGGGGCCCCCGGGAGACCCAGTACTTC.

The genes are TRBV24-1 and TRBJ2-1; TRBD1 matches at 7 bases. The germline gives CDR1 KGHDR, CDR2 SFDVKD. V dropped 2 bases and J dropped 1; count of bases not matched to a gene: 4. This CDR3 has 16 amino acids. The CDR3 DNA is TGTGCCACCAGTGATTCTGCGACAGGGTCCTACAATGAGCAGTTCTTC. Translating it yields CATSDSATGSYNEQFF.

V and J are TRBV11-2 and TRBJ1-6; 7 bases fit TRBD1. CDR3 length: 19 amino acids. Germline V CDR1 and CDR2: SGHAT, FQNNGV. J gave up 1 base and V 1 base, and 10 bases lay outside the gene matches. As DNA, the CDR3 is TGTGCCAGCAGCTTAGGGTCTTTAGGGGGCGCGTCCTATAATTCACCCCTCCACTTT. Encoded protein: CASSLGSLGGASYNSPLHF.

This sequence joins TRBV5-1 and TRBJ2-3; possible D gene TRBD2, 6 bases. Germline-derived CDR1 and CDR2 are SGHRS and YFSETQ. The ends were cut back, 0 bases at V and 1 base at J, with 9 bases in the middle. CDR3 size: 15 residues. Written as DNA, the CDR3 is TGCGCCAGCAGCTTGGGACTAGATGGCACAGATACGCAGTATTTT. It specifies CASSLGLDGTDTQYF.

The V call is TRBV6-6, the J call TRBJ1-1; possibly TRBD1 for D (6 bases). Trimming took off 2 bases at V and 0 bases at J, with 7 bases between the two ends. The CDR3 has 14 residues. Germline assignment: CDR1 MNHNY and CDR2 SVGAGI (reference sequence). CDR3 in amino acids: CASSYDRMNTEAFF. DNA of the CDR3: TGTGCCAGCAGTTACGACAGGATGAACACTGAAGCTTTCTTT.

The rearrangement joins TRBV6-5 to TRBJ2-1; 9 bases match TRBD2. This CDR3 has 14 amino acids. The germline V gene encodes CDR1 MNHEY and CDR2 SVGAGI. J gave up 4 bases and V 7 bases, and 5 bases lay outside the gene matches. This CDR3 is CASTKRGAYNEQFF. The CDR3 DNA follows: TGTGCCAGCACCAAGCGGGGGGCGTACAATGAGCAGTTCTTC.

This rearrangement joins TRBV2 to TRBJ2-1, with D unclear. CDR3 length: 10 residues. V was pared by 7 bases and J by 6 bases, with 4 bases between. Germline V gives CDR1 SNHLY, CDR2 FYNNEI. CDR3 DNA sequence: TGTGCCAGCAACGGCAATGAGCAGTTCTTC. It yields the protein CASNGNEQFF. The entire variable domain, with the rest obtained from reference TRBV2 and TRBJ2-1, is as follows: EPEVTQTPSHQVTQMGQEVILRCVPISNHLYFYWYRQILGQKVEFLVSFYNNEISEKSEIFDDQFSVERPDGSNFTLKIRSTKLEDSAMYFCASNGNEQFFGPGTRLTVL.

The gene calls are TRBV19 and TRBJ1-5; tentative D call: TRBD1 (6 bases). The CDR3 sequence is 14 residues long. Trimming shortened V by 6 bases and J by 4 bases, and 13 bases separated the two germline ends. Germline V gene sequence: CDR1 LNHDA, CDR2 SQIVND (reference sequence). CDR3 DNA sequence: TGTGCCAGTAGCAATGGACAGTTAAATCAGCCCCAGCATTTT. The encoded protein is CASSNGQLNQPQHF.

This chain connects TRBV4-1 to TRBJ1-5; D gene uncertain. From germline, CDR1 is MGHRA and CDR2 YSYEKL. The CDR3 covers 15 residues. Trimming pared 0 bases from V and 6 bases from J, leaving 12 bases between. The CDR3 here is CASSQESGWGQPQHF. The CDR3 DNA reads TGCGCCAGCAGCCAAGAGAGCGGGTGGGGTCAGCCCCAGCATTTT.

This clone has just one count. J is TRBJ2-3 and V is TRBV7-9; D gene uncertain. This CDR3 contains 13 residues. V lost 6 bases to trimming and J lost 6 bases, with 13 bases between them. Germline loops: CDR1 SEHNR, CDR2 FQNEAQ (reference sequence). CDR3 sequence reads: CASRTTQEDTQYF. CDR3 coding DNA: TGTGCCAGCAGGACGACTCAAGAGGATACGCAGTATTTT.

This rearrangement joins TRBV6-1 to TRBJ1-5, with D uncertain. The CDR3 is 14 amino acids. Deletions cut 1 base from V and 5 bases from J, with 9 bases between. In germline, CDR1 is MNHNS, CDR2 SASEGT. The DNA of the CDR3 is TGTGCCAGCAGTGAAGGGAGGGTGTATCAGCCCCAGCATTTT. The encoded protein is CASSEGRVYQPQHF.

The chain combines TRBV5-3 with TRBJ1-5; weak D call: TRBD1 (6 bases). TRBV5-3 belongs to the ORF category, with a function that is uncertain. Trimming pared 0 bases from V and 0 bases from J, leaving 13 bases between. This CDR3 has 17 residues. CDR3 bases: TGTGCCAGAAGCTTGGCAGGGGCGGGTTATAGCAATCAGCCCCAGCATTTT. Translating it yields CARSLAGAGYSNQPQHF.